Sequencing of this TCR beta chain was carried out in a study of OX40 agonist ivuxolimab in advanced cancers. Background on the study: Patients with prior anti-PD-1, anti-PD-L1 or anti-CTLA-4 therapy were eligible; about 41% had some. General study findings and limits: Some of the lowest clonal expansion was seen in partial responders at 0.1-3.0 mg/kg. In CD8+ T cells, expanded clones were on average more numerous than in CD4+. Clonal expansion by week 6 occurred in CD4+ and CD8+ blood T cells (at 0.1 to 3.0 mg/kg).

This table comes from immunoSEQ multiplex PCR, and its TCRdb copy is limited to in-frame clones, with some not included. The table lists tens of thousands of clones, under 90% of them singletons. A remark on this clone: The antigen is not known.

Germline loops: CDR1 LNHDA, CDR2 SQIVND (reference sequence). This CDR3 comprises 16 residues. The germline V and J ends were trimmed by 3 bases and 0 bases, with 12 bases remaining between them. Sequenced material: CD4+ or CD8+ T cells sorted from blood, taken in a trial of the OX40 agonist ivuxolimab. V gene TRBV19 combines with J gene TRBJ1-5; TRBD1 might be the D (6 bases). The clonotype was recovered from an adult with an advanced solid tumor such as melanoma, head and neck, liver or kidney cancer. The CDR3 reads CASSIEGQYSNQPQHF. The CDR3 DNA reads TGTGCCAGTAGTATCGAGGGACAATATAGCAATCAGCCCCAGCATTTT. The full variable domain, in which reference TRBV19 and TRBJ1-5 provide the parts outside the CDR3, is DGGITQSPKYLFRKEGQNVTLSCEQNLNHDAMYWYRQDPGQGLRLIYYSQIVNDFQKGDIAEGYSVSREKKESFPLTVTSAQKNPTAFYLCASSIEGQYSNQPQHFGDGTRLSIL.